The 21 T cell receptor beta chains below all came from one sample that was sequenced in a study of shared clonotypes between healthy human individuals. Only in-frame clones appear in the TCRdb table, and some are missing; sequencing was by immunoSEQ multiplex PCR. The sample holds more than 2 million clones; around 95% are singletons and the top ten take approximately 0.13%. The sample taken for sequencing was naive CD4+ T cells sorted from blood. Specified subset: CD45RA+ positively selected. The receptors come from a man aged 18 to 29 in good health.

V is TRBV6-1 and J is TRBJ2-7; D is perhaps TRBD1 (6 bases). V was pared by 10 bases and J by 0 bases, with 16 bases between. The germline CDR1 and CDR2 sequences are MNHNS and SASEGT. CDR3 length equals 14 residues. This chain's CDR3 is CATHRDTLSYEQYF. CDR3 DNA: TGTGCCACTCACCGGGACACTCTCTCCTACGAGCAGTACTTC.

The CDR3 loop reads CANPTAKVGEQYF. CDR3 coding DNA: TGTGCTAATCCGACAGCGAAGGTAGGCGAGCAGTACTTC. The genes are TRBV30 and TRBJ2-7; the D gene is possibly TRBD1 (5 bases). The germline gives CDR1 GTSNPN, CDR2 SVGIG (reference sequence). The CDR3 length is 13 residues.

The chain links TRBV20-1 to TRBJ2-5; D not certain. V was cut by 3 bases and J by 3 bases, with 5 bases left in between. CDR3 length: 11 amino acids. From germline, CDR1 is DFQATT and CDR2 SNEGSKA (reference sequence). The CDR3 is CSASGKETQYF. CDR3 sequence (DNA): TGCAGTGCTAGTGGGAAAGAGACCCAGTACTTC.

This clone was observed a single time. In DNA form, the CDR3 reads TGTGCCAGCAGTCCTATAGCGGGAGGGCGCCACGAGCAGTACTTC. This sequence encodes CASSPIAGGRHEQYF. The chain combines TRBV6-1 with TRBJ2-7; 11 bases match TRBD2. Per the germline V gene, CDR1 is MNHNS and CDR2 is SASEGT. The CDR3 contains 15 residues. V lost 5 bases, J lost 5 bases, and 8 bases stayed unmatched.

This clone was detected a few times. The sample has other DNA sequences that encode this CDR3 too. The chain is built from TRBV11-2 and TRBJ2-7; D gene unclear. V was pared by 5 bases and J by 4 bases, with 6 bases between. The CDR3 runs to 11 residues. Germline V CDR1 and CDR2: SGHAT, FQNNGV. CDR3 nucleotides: TGTGCCAGCAGCCCAAAGTACGAGCAGTACTTC. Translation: CASSPKYEQYF.

In nucleotides, the CDR3 is TGCAGCGTTGAGGATGACAGGCAAGAGACCCAGTACTTC. It is translated as CSVEDDRQETQYF. The chain has TRBV29-1 and TRBJ2-5, with a tentative D call TRBD1 (6 bases). From germline, CDR1 is SQVTM and CDR2 ANQGSEA. Trimming removed 3 bases at V and 2 bases at J, with 10 bases between. The CDR3 has 13 residues. Full variable domain (remainder filled in from reference TRBV29-1 and TRBJ2-5): SAVISQKPSRDICQRGTSLTIQCQVDSQVTMMFWYRQQPGQSLTLIATANQGSEATYESGFVIDKFPISRPNLTFSTLTVSNMSPEDSSIYLCSVEDDRQETQYFGPGTRLLVL.

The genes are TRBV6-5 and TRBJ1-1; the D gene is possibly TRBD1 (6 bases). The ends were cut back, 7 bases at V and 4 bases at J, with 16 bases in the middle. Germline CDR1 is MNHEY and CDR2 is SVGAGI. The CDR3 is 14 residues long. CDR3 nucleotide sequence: TGTGCCAGCATCGATGGCAGGGGAATCACTGAAGCTTTCTTT. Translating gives CASIDGRGITEAFF.

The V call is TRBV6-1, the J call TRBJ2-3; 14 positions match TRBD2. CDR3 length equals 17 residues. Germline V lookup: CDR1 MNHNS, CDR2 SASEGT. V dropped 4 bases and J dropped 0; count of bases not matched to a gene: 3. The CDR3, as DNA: TGTGCCAGCAGTGCAAGACTAGCGGGGGGGAGCACAGATACGCAGTATTTT. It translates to CASSARLAGGSTDTQYF.

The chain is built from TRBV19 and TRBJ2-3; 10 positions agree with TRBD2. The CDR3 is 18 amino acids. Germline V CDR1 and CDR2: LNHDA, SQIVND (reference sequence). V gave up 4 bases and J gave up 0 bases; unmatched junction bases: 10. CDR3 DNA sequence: TGTGCCAGTAGTACCACCCCTAAGACTAGCGGGAGCACAGATACGCAGTATTTT. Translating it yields CASSTTPKTSGSTDTQYF.

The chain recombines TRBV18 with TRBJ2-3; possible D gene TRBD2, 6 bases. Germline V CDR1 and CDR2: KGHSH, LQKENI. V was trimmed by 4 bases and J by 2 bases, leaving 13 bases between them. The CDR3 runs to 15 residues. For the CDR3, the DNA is TGTGCCAGCTCACTTACGGGACTCCACACAGATACGCAGTATTTT. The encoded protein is CASSLTGLHTDTQYF.

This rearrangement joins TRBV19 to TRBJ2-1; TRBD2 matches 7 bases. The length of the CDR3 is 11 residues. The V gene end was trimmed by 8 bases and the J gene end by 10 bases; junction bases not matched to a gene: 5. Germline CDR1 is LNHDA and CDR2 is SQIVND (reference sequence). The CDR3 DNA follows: TGTGCCAGTGGGCGGGAGTTCGAGCAGTTCTTC. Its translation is CASGREFEQFF.

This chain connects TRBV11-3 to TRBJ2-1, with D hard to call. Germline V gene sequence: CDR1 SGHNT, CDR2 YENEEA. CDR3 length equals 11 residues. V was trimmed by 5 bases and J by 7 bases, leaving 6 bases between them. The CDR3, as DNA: TGTGCCAGCAGCCAGGCTAATGAGCAGTTCTTC. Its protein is CASSQANEQFF. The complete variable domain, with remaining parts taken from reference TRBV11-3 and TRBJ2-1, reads EAGVVQSPRYKIIEKKQPVAFWCNPISGHNTLYWYLQNLGQGPELLIRYENEEAVDDSQLPKDRFSAERLKGVDSTLKIQPAELGDSAVYLCASSQANEQFFGPGTRLTVL.

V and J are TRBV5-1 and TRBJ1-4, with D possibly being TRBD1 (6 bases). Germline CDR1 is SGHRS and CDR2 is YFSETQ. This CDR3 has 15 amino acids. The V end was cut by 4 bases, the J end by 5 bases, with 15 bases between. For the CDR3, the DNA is TGCGCCAGCAGCCCCGAAGGGGGTCAAAATGAAAAACTGTTTTTT. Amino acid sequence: CASSPEGGQNEKLFF.

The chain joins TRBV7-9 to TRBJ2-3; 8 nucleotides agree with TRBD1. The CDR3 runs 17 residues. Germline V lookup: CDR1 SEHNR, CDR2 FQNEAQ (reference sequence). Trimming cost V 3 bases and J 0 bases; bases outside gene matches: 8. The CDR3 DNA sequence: TGTGCCAGCAGCTTTTTAGGGACAGGCCTTAGCACAGATACGCAGTATTTT. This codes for CASSFLGTGLSTDTQYF.

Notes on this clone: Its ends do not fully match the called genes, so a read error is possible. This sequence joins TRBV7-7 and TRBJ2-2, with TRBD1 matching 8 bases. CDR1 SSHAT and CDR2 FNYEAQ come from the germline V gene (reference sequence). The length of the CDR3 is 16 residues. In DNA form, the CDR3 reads TGTGCTAGCAGCTTAGCGCCAGGGGGCATCACCGGGGAGCTGTTTTTT. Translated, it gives CASSLAPGGITGELFF.

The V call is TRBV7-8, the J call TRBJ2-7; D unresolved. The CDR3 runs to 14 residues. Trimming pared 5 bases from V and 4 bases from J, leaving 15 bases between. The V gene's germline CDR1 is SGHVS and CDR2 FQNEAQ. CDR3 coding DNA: TGTGCCAGCAGCGTAGACGTAGGGTCTTACGAGCAGTACTTC. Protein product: CASSVDVGSYEQYF.

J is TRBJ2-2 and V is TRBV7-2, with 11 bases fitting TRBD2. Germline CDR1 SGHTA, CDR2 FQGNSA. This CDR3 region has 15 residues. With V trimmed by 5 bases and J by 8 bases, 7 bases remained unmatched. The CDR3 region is CASSPVAGGAGELFF. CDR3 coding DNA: TGTGCCAGCAGCCCCGTAGCGGGAGGGGCTGGGGAGCTGTTTTTT.

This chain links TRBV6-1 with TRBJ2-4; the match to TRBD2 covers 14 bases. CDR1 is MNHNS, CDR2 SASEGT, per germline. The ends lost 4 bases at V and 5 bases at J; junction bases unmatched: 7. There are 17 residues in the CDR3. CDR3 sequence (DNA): TGTGCCAGCAGTGCTTCTGGGACTAGCGGGGGACAAAACATTCAGTACTTC. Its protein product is CASSASGTSGGQNIQYF.

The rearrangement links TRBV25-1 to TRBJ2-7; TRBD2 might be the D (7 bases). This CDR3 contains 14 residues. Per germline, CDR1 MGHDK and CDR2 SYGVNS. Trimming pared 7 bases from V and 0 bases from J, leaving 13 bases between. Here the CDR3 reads CASTGGLDSYEQYF. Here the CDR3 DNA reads TGTGCCAGCACCGGGGGGCTTGACTCCTACGAGCAGTACTTC.

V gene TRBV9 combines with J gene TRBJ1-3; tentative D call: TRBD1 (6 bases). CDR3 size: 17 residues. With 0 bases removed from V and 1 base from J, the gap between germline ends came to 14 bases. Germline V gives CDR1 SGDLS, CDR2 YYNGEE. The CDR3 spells CASSVEGGLGSGNTIYF. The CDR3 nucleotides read TGTGCCAGCAGCGTAGAAGGGGGGTTAGGGTCTGGAAACACCATATATTTT. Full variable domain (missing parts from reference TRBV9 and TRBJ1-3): DSGVTQTPKHLITATGQRVTLRCSPRSGDLSVYWYQQSLDQGLQFLIQYYNGEERAKGNILERFSAQQFPDLHSELNLSSLELGDSALYFCASSVEGGLGSGNTIYFGEGSWLTVV.

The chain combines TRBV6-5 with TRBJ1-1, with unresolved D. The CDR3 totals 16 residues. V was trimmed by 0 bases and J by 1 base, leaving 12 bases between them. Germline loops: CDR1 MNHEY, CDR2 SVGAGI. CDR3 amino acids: CASSYSSGRPNTEAFF. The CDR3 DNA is TGTGCCAGCAGTTACTCGAGCGGGCGGCCGAACACTGAAGCTTTCTTT.